These T cell receptor beta chains were read from a single sample in a study of T cells after yellow fever vaccination. TCRdb recomputed calls from the 5' RACE reads with MiXCR, one row per CDR3 protein. The table shows some 350,000 distinct CDR3 sequences, with approximately 3.9% occurring only once. The material was PBMCs, obtained 5 days after the yellow fever booster vaccination. These receptors were collected from a man between 18 and 35 years old who received the YFV17D yellow fever vaccine. Both conserved end residues are part of each CDR3. A D gene is named only where the DNA matches it firmly. The size field is filled for only some rows; it gives once, few, many or a size class.

j_call: TRBJ2-3
v_call: TRBV18
clone_size: .
d_call: .
cdr3_nt: TGTGCCAGCTCACCACGGGTTCCCGCACAAGATACGCAGTATTTT
cdr3_aa: CASSPRVPAQDTQYF

j_call: TRBJ2-1
v_call: TRBV5-6
clone_size: few
d_call: TRBD2
cdr3_nt: TGTGCCAGCAGCTTGGGCCCCCTAGCGGGGCGGACCAATGAGCAGTTCTTC
cdr3_aa: CASSLGPLAGRTNEQFF

j_call: TRBJ2-4
v_call: TRBV20-1
clone_size: many
d_call: .
cdr3_nt: TGCAGTGCGCCCTCTGGGCTAGCCAAAAACATTCAGTACTTC
cdr3_aa: CSAPSGLAKNIQYF

j_call: TRBJ2-3
v_call: TRBV7-9
clone_size: many
d_call: .
cdr3_nt: TGTGCCAGCAGCTTAAGCCCCGTAGGGTCGGATACGCAGTATTTT
cdr3_aa: CASSLSPVGSDTQYF

j_call: TRBJ1-1
v_call: TRBV9
clone_size: .
d_call: TRBD1
cdr3_nt: TGTGCCAGCAGCGTAGGACAGGGGGTGACCACTGAAGCTTTCTTT
cdr3_aa: CASSVGQGVTTEAFF

j_call: TRBJ1-1
v_call: TRBV12-3/TRBV12-4
clone_size: many
d_call: TRBD1
cdr3_nt: TGTGCCAGCAGAGGACAGGGAACCTCTGAAGCTTTCTTT
cdr3_aa: CASRGQGTSEAFF

j_call: TRBJ2-5
v_call: TRBV15
clone_size: few
d_call: TRBD2
cdr3_nt: TGTGCCACCAGCAGAGAGCGGGCCGGGGGGGTAGAGACCCAGTACTTC
cdr3_aa: CATSRERAGGVETQYF

j_call: TRBJ1-5
v_call: TRBV10-3
clone_size: .
d_call: .
cdr3_nt: TGTGCCATCAGTGAGTCCGGGACAATGAGCAATCAGCCCCAGCATTTT
cdr3_aa: CAISESGTMSNQPQHF

j_call: TRBJ2-4
v_call: TRBV11-2
clone_size: few
d_call: TRBD1
cdr3_nt: TGTGCCAGCAGCACAGGGGGTAACATTCAGTACTTC
cdr3_aa: CASSTGGNIQYF

j_call: TRBJ1-2
v_call: TRBV7-2
clone_size: .
d_call: TRBD1
cdr3_nt: TGTGCCAGCAGCTTACAGGGGGCGTTTGGCTACACCTTC
cdr3_aa: CASSLQGAFGYTF

j_call: TRBJ2-7
v_call: TRBV20-1
clone_size: few
d_call: .
cdr3_nt: TGCAGTGCTAGAGACCAGGGGCACGAGCAGTACTTC
cdr3_aa: CSARDQGHEQYF

j_call: TRBJ2-7
v_call: TRBV5-1
clone_size: many
d_call: .
cdr3_nt: TGCGCCAGCAGCCGAGGCCAGGGCGGTTACGAGCAGTACTTC
cdr3_aa: CASSRGQGGYEQYF

j_call: TRBJ2-3
v_call: TRBV5-1
clone_size: few
d_call: .
cdr3_nt: TGCGCCAGCAGCGAAGGAACGGGAGATACGCAGTATTTT
cdr3_aa: CASSEGTGDTQYF

j_call: TRBJ2-1
v_call: TRBV20-1
clone_size: .
d_call: TRBD2
cdr3_nt: TGCAGTGTATTCCGCGGGGGCTACAATGAGCAGTTCTTC
cdr3_aa: CSVFRGGYNEQFF

j_call: TRBJ1-5
v_call: TRBV19
clone_size: few
d_call: .
cdr3_nt: TGTGCCAGTAGTATCCCCCCAGGGGATAGCAATCAGCCCCAGCATTTT
cdr3_aa: CASSIPPGDSNQPQHF

j_call: TRBJ1-4
v_call: TRBV5-5
clone_size: .
d_call: TRBD1
cdr3_nt: TGTGCCAGCAGCTTTACCGGGACAGCGCATGAAAAACTGTTTTTT
cdr3_aa: CASSFTGTAHEKLFF

j_call: TRBJ1-3
v_call: TRBV6-5
clone_size: few
d_call: TRBD1
cdr3_nt: TGTGCCAGCAGGGGACAGGGCAACTCTGGAAACACCATATATTTT
cdr3_aa: CASRGQGNSGNTIYF

j_call: TRBJ1-5
v_call: TRBV18
clone_size: .
d_call: TRBD1
cdr3_nt: TGTGCCAGCTCACCACCGGGCAGGGGGGTGAATCAGCCCCAGCATTTT
cdr3_aa: CASSPPGRGVNQPQHF

j_call: TRBJ2-3
v_call: TRBV10-2
clone_size: many
d_call: TRBD2
cdr3_nt: TGCGCCAGCGGGCTCGCGGGGGTGAGCACAGATACGCAGTATTTT
cdr3_aa: CASGLAGVSTDTQYF

j_call: TRBJ1-2
v_call: TRBV3-1
clone_size: .
d_call: .
cdr3_nt: TGTGCCAGCAGCCGGGCCGGTGGCTACACCTTC
cdr3_aa: CASSRAGGYTF

j_call: TRBJ1-5
v_call: TRBV24-1
clone_size: .
d_call: .
cdr3_nt: TGTGCCACTAGCGTTGGGGTGGGCCAGCCCCAGCATTTT
cdr3_aa: CATSVGVGQPQHF

j_call: TRBJ1-1
v_call: TRBV7-9
clone_size: .
d_call: TRBD1
cdr3_nt: TGTGCCAGCAGATATACAGGGGGGGACACTGAAGCTTTCTTT
cdr3_aa: CASRYTGGDTEAFF

j_call: TRBJ2-1
v_call: TRBV20-1
clone_size: .
d_call: TRBD2
cdr3_nt: TGCAGTGCTTCCGGAAGTAGCGGGGGGAGAGATGAGCAGTTCTTC
cdr3_aa: CSASGSSGGRDEQFF

j_call: TRBJ2-7
v_call: TRBV6-5
clone_size: few
d_call: .
cdr3_nt: TGTGCCAGCAGTGCGGACGAGGGAGCTACCTACGAGCAGTACTTC
cdr3_aa: CASSADEGATYEQYF

j_call: TRBJ1-2
v_call: TRBV10-2
clone_size: many
d_call: TRBD1
cdr3_nt: TGCGCCAGCAATTGGGACAGACGAAACTATGGCTACACCTTC
cdr3_aa: CASNWDRRNYGYTF

j_call: TRBJ2-5
v_call: TRBV5-6
clone_size: few
d_call: TRBD1
cdr3_nt: TGTGCCAGCAGCTTGGAGGACAGGGGAGGGGAGACCCAGTACTTC
cdr3_aa: CASSLEDRGGETQYF

j_call: TRBJ1-5
v_call: TRBV20-1
clone_size: .
d_call: .
cdr3_nt: TGCAGTGCTAGAGATGCACAAATACAGCCCCAGCATTTT
cdr3_aa: CSARDAQIQPQHF

j_call: TRBJ2-3
v_call: TRBV4-3
clone_size: many
d_call: .
cdr3_nt: TGCGCCAGCAGCCAGGGCCTCGACAGGTGGGCAGATACGCAGTATTTT
cdr3_aa: CASSQGLDRWADTQYF

j_call: TRBJ2-7
v_call: TRBV4-2
clone_size: many
d_call: .
cdr3_nt: TGTGCCAGCAGCCAAGATCTAGCGCCTGCCTACGAGCAGTACTTC
cdr3_aa: CASSQDLAPAYEQYF

j_call: TRBJ2-7
v_call: TRBV12-3/TRBV12-4
clone_size: .
d_call: .
cdr3_nt: TGTGCCAGCAGTTTCCGGACTCCCTACGAGCAGTACTTC
cdr3_aa: CASSFRTPYEQYF

j_call: TRBJ2-7
v_call: TRBV9
clone_size: many
d_call: TRBD1
cdr3_nt: TGTGCCAGCAGCGCAGAGGGACAGCGCGAGCAGTACTTC
cdr3_aa: CASSAEGQREQYF

j_call: TRBJ2-1
v_call: TRBV7-2
clone_size: .
d_call: .
cdr3_nt: TGTGCCAGCAGCTTATCGTGGAAGGGCGACAATGAGCAGTTCTTC
cdr3_aa: CASSLSWKGDNEQFF

j_call: TRBJ1-6
v_call: TRBV6-1
clone_size: few
d_call: .
cdr3_nt: TGTGCCAGCAGGCCTACGACGCCCGGGCGCGGGGGCTTCTATAATTCACCCCTCCACTTT
cdr3_aa: CASRPTTPGRGGFYNSPLHF

j_call: TRBJ2-5
v_call: TRBV3-1
clone_size: many
d_call: TRBD1
cdr3_nt: TGTGCCAGCAGCCCTTACGCAGGGGGAGAGACCCAGTACTTC
cdr3_aa: CASSPYAGGETQYF

j_call: TRBJ1-1
v_call: TRBV18
clone_size: .
d_call: .
cdr3_nt: TGTGCCAGCTCACCTGCCGGGGGCATGAACACTGAAGCTTTCTTT
cdr3_aa: CASSPAGGMNTEAFF

j_call: TRBJ2-1
v_call: TRBV20-1
clone_size: .
d_call: TRBD2
cdr3_nt: TGCAGTGCTAGGGGCCTAGCGGGGGCCTACAATGAGCAGTTCTTC
cdr3_aa: CSARGLAGAYNEQFF

j_call: TRBJ2-1
v_call: TRBV5-5
clone_size: many
d_call: TRBD1
cdr3_nt: TGTGCCAGCGGCCACAGGGGGTCAGGCTCCTACAATGAGCAGTTCTTC
cdr3_aa: CASGHRGSGSYNEQFF

j_call: TRBJ1-1
v_call: TRBV6-2/TRBV6-3
clone_size: many
d_call: .
cdr3_nt: TGTGCCAGCAGTTGGTCGGGACACGCTAACACTGAAGCTTTCTTT
cdr3_aa: CASSWSGHANTEAFF

j_call: TRBJ2-1
v_call: TRBV7-2
clone_size: .
d_call: .
cdr3_nt: TGTGCCAGCAGCTTAAATCAGCCGATCGGATACAATGAGCAGTTCTTC
cdr3_aa: CASSLNQPIGYNEQFF

j_call: TRBJ2-3
v_call: TRBV12-3/TRBV12-4
clone_size: .
d_call: .
cdr3_nt: TGTGCCAGCAGCACCCTGGGGGCAGATACGCAGTATTTT
cdr3_aa: CASSTLGADTQYF

j_call: TRBJ2-2
v_call: TRBV20-1
clone_size: .
d_call: TRBD1
cdr3_nt: TGCAGTGCCCGAAGACAGGGGAAAGGGACCGGGGAGCTGTTTTTT
cdr3_aa: CSARRQGKGTGELFF

j_call: TRBJ1-4
v_call: TRBV11-2
clone_size: many
d_call: .
cdr3_nt: TGTGCCAGCAGCTTAGCCGAAGAACTGTTTTTT
cdr3_aa: CASSLAEELFF

j_call: TRBJ2-2
v_call: TRBV5-1
clone_size: .
d_call: .
cdr3_nt: TGCGCCAGCAGCTTGGATCTCGGACACCTCACCGGGGAGCTGTTTTTT
cdr3_aa: CASSLDLGHLTGELFF

j_call: TRBJ2-5
v_call: TRBV7-7
clone_size: many
d_call: TRBD1
cdr3_nt: TGTGCTAGCAGCTCCGGGACAGGGTGGTACGAGACCCAGTACTTC
cdr3_aa: CASSSGTGWYETQYF

j_call: TRBJ2-2
v_call: TRBV6-2/TRBV6-3
clone_size: few
d_call: .
cdr3_nt: TGTGCCAGCAGTTACGACAGCAACACCGGGGAGCTGTTTTTT
cdr3_aa: CASSYDSNTGELFF

j_call: TRBJ2-7
v_call: TRBV18
clone_size: .
d_call: .
cdr3_nt: TGTGCCAGCTCACCTCAGGGGCTCGAGCAGTACTTC
cdr3_aa: CASSPQGLEQYF

j_call: TRBJ2-7
v_call: TRBV25-1
clone_size: few
d_call: .
cdr3_nt: TGTGCCAGCAAAATCCAGGGGGGACACGAGCAGTACTTC
cdr3_aa: CASKIQGGHEQYF

j_call: TRBJ2-2
v_call: TRBV7-3
clone_size: many
d_call: TRBD1
cdr3_nt: TGTGCCAGCAGCCCCATGGGGACAGGGAAGCCTAACACCGGGGAGCTGTTTTTT
cdr3_aa: CASSPMGTGKPNTGELFF

j_call: TRBJ2-6
v_call: TRBV10-3
clone_size: .
d_call: .
cdr3_nt: TGTGCCATCAGTGTTGGAGCGGCAAACTCTGGGGCCAACGTCCTGACTTTC
cdr3_aa: CAISVGAANSGANVLTF

j_call: TRBJ1-1
v_call: TRBV6-2/TRBV6-3
clone_size: many
d_call: TRBD1
cdr3_nt: TGTGCCAGCAGCTACAGGGGGGTGAACACTGAAGCTTTCTTT
cdr3_aa: CASSYRGVNTEAFF